These T cell receptor beta chains were read from a single sample in a study of graft-versus-host responses after intestinal transplantation. The antigens of these receptors remain unknown. The protocol was immunoSEQ multiplex PCR, while the TCRdb copy is restricted to in-frame clones and leaves out a portion. The profile shows 55,000 to 80,000 clones, 85% to 95% of them singletons. This specimen was unstimulated CD8+ T cells sorted from spleen or lymph node cells, taken before transplant. These TCRs come from a human donor who was the organ donor for an intestinal transplant. The CDR3 runs from the conserved cysteine through the conserved F or W. Fields, in order: clone size, D gene, J gene, V gene, CDR3 protein, CDR3 DNA. A D gene is named only where the DNA matches it firmly. Clone size, where shown, is once, few, many, or a class for clones that have expanded.

>-|TRBD1|TRBJ1-1|TRBV25-1
CASRRDRGSEAFF
TGTGCCAGCAGACGCGACAGGGGTAGTGAAGCTTTCTTT
>-|-|TRBJ2-7|TRBV27
CATKRLASYEQYF
TGTGCCACCAAGCGACTTGCCTCCTACGAGCAGTACTTC
>-|TRBD1|TRBJ1-1|TRBV7-2
CASSPKGGTGLNTEAFF
TGTGCCAGCAGCCCCAAAGGCGGGACAGGACTGAACACTGAAGCTTTCTTT
>-|-|TRBJ2-1|TRBV7-6
CASSLDSSSYNEQFF
TGTGCCAGCAGCCTCGACTCCAGCTCCTACAATGAGCAGTTCTTC
>-|TRBD2|TRBJ2-1|TRBV6-1
CASSEFREVYNEQFF
TGTGCCAGCAGTGAATTCCGGGAGGTATACAATGAGCAGTTCTTC
>-|-|TRBJ1-5|TRBV27
CASSLLGAGGPNQPQHF
TGTGCCAGCAGTTTATTAGGGGCGGGAGGACCCAATCAGCCCCAGCATTTT
>-|TRBD2|TRBJ2-1|TRBV7-8
CASSLNLELAGVNEQFF
TGTGCCAGCAGCTTAAACTTGGAACTAGCGGGTGTCAATGAGCAGTTCTTC
>-|-|TRBJ2-7|TRBV6-5
CASSYSRGEQYF
TGTGCCAGCAGTTACTCGAGGGGGGAGCAGTACTTC
>-|-|TRBJ1-1|TRBV19
CASSIFAGDEAFF
TGTGCCAGTAGTATCTTCGCCGGGGATGAAGCTTTCTTT
>-|TRBD2|TRBJ2-1|TRBV7-9
CASSFGEGNEQFF
TGTGCCAGCAGCTTCGGGGAGGGCAATGAGCAGTTCTTC
>-|-|TRBJ1-1|TRBV28
CASSPRGFMNTEAFF
TGTGCCAGCAGCCCTCGGGGGTTTATGAACACTGAAGCTTTCTTT
>once|TRBD1|TRBJ1-1|TRBV27
CASRSDRMNTEAFF
TGTGCCAGTCGATCGGACAGGATGAACACTGAAGCTTTCTTT
>-|TRBD2|TRBJ2-1|TRBV4-1
CASSQDPSGLAGGGEQFF
TGCGCCAGCAGCCAAGACCCCAGCGGACTAGCGGGAGGGGGGGAGCAGTTCTTC
>few|-|TRBJ1-2|TRBV27
CASSLNSNYGYTF
TGTGCCAGCAGTTTGAACAGCAACTATGGCTACACCTTC
>-|-|TRBJ1-5|TRBV12-1
CASSAGQGHQPQHF
TGTGCCAGCAGCGCTGGACAGGGACATCAGCCCCAGCATTTT
>-|-|TRBJ1-1|TRBV28
CASSLAWGGTTEAFF
TGTGCCAGCAGTTTGGCCTGGGGAGGGACCACTGAAGCTTTCTTT
>-|TRBD2|TRBJ2-5|TRBV30
CAWSGLAGGPGEETQYF
TGTGCCTGGAGTGGACTAGCGGGAGGGCCCGGGGAAGAGACCCAGTACTTC
>-|TRBD1|TRBJ1-1|TRBV18
CASSPGGQGMNTEAFF
TGTGCCAGCTCACCTGGGGGACAGGGGATGAACACTGAAGCTTTCTTT
>-|-|TRBJ2-7|TRBV27
CAVRGPEKQYF
TGTGCCGTCAGGGGTCCCGAGAAGCAGTACTTC
>-|TRBD1|TRBJ2-5|TRBV2
CASSEGTVQETQYF
TGTGCCAGCAGTGAGGGGACAGTTCAAGAGACCCAGTACTTC
>once|-|TRBJ1-2|TRBV5-1
CASSLVWGQGPLDGYTF
TGCGCCAGCAGCTTGGTTTGGGGGCAGGGACCCTTAGATGGCTACACCTTC
>-|TRBD1|TRBJ2-5|TRBV18
CASSPRGGGETQYF
TGTGCCAGCTCACCAAGAGGGGGCGGGGAGACCCAGTACTTC
>-|TRBD2|TRBJ2-5|TRBV27
CASSTILAGGPRETQYF
TGTGCCAGCAGTACAATACTAGCGGGAGGGCCTAGAGAGACCCAGTACTTC
>-|TRBD1|TRBJ2-1|TRBV5-6
CASSLLTGAYNEQFF
TGTGCCAGCAGCTTGTTAACAGGGGCCTACAATGAGCAGTTCTTC
>once|-|TRBJ1-2|TRBV6-1
CASTEADYGYTF
TGTGCCAGCACTGAGGCTGACTATGGCTACACCTTC
>-|TRBD2|TRBJ2-7|TRBV11-2
CASSLVAAGYEQYF
TGTGCCAGCAGCTTAGTGGCAGCGGGGTACGAGCAGTACTTC
>once|-|TRBJ1-2|TRBV4-3
CASSQDLTGTYGYTF
TGCGCCAGCAGCCAAGATCTTACAGGCACCTATGGCTACACCTTC
>-|-|TRBJ2-2|TRBV28
CASSLDPSRTGELFF
TGTGCCAGCAGTTTAGATCCCAGCAGGACCGGGGAGCTGTTTTTT
>-|-|TRBJ2-7|TRBV27
CASSSPGLHSYEQYF
TGTGCCAGCAGTTCCCCAGGACTCCATTCCTACGAGCAGTACTTC
>-|TRBD2|TRBJ2-1|TRBV9
CASSVVAGAYNEQFF
TGTGCCAGCAGCGTAGTAGCGGGAGCTTACAATGAGCAGTTCTTC
>-|-|TRBJ2-6|TRBV19
CASSISSRYPFGANVLTF
TGTGCCAGTAGTATATCGTCTAGGTATCCCTTTGGGGCCAACGTCCTGACTTTC
>-|TRBD1|TRBJ2-1|TRBV28
CASRQGAPNNEQFF
TGTGCCAGCCGGCAGGGGGCCCCAAACAATGAGCAGTTCTTC
>-|TRBD2|TRBJ2-7|TRBV27
CASSWGLAASYEQYF
TGTGCCAGCAGTTGGGGACTAGCGGCCTCCTACGAGCAGTACTTC
>-|-|TRBJ1-5|TRBV19
CASGQGFQPQHF
TGTGCCAGCGGGCAGGGGTTTCAGCCCCAGCATTTT
>-|-|TRBJ2-3|TRBV7-3
CASSFGGFSTDTQYF
TGTGCCAGCAGCTTCGGCGGGTTTAGCACAGATACGCAGTATTTT
>-|-|TRBJ1-2|TRBV5-4
CASSENREYNYGYTF
TGTGCCAGCAGCGAGAACAGGGAGTATAACTATGGCTACACCTTC